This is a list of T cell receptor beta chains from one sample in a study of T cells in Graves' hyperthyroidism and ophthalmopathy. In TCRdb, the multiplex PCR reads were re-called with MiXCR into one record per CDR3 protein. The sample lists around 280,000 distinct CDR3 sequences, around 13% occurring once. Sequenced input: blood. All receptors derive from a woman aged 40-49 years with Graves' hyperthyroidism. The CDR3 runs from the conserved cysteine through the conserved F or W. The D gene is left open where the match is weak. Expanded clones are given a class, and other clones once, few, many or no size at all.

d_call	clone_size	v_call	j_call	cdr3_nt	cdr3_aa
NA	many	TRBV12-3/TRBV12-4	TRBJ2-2	TGTGCCAGCAGTCCGTACCTAAGGACTCAGAACACCGGGGAGCTGTTTTTT	CASSPYLRTQNTGELFF
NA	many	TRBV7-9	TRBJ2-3	TGTGCCAGCAGCCTCTTCCGGAGGGCCTACACAGATACGCAGTATTTT	CASSLFRRAYTDTQYF
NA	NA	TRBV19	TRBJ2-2	TGTGCCAGTACCAACCAGGGACTGACCACCGGGGAGCTGTTTTTT	CASTNQGLTTGELFF
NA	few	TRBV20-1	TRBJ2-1	TGCAGTGCAAGACCGGAGGGCCGGTACAATGAGCAGTTCTTC	CSARPEGRYNEQFF
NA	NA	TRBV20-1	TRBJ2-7	TGCAGTGCTGGTGACTCGTCCTCCTACGAGCAGTACTTC	CSAGDSSSYEQYF
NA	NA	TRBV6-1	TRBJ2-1	TGTGCCAGCAGTGTGAGGGAGGTTTATAATGAGCAGTTCTTC	CASSVREVYNEQFF
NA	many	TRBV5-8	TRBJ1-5	TGTGCCAGCAGCTCCGTCCAGCCCCAGCATTTT	CASSSVQPQHF
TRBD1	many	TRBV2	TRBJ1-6	TGTGCCAGCAGTGGCAGGGGGGCCAGTTCACCCCTCCACTTT	CASSGRGASSPLHF
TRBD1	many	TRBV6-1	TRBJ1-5	TGTGCCAGCACCGGTAGGGCAGGGGGCGTTAGTCAGCCCCAGCATTTT	CASTGRAGGVSQPQHF
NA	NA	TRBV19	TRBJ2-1	TGTGCCAGTAGTGGAGGGGCCAATGAGCAGTTCTTC	CASSGGANEQFF
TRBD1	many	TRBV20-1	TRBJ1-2	TGCAGTGCTAGGCAGGGGGCTGCCAACTATGGCTACACCTTC	CSARQGAANYGYTF
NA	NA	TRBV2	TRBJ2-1	TGTGCCAGCATCGAGGGAGGGGGCTCCTACAATGAGCAGTTCTTC	CASIEGGGSYNEQFF
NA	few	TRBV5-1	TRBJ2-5	TGCGCCAGCAGTATACAGGGAAACGAAGAGACCCAGTACTTC	CASSIQGNEETQYF
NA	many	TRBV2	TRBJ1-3	TGTGCCAGCAGTGACAGGAACTCTGGAAACACCATATATTTT	CASSDRNSGNTIYF
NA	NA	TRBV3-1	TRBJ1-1	TGTGCCAGCAGCCAAGTAACCACTGAAGCTTTCTTT	CASSQVTTEAFF
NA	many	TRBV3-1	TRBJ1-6	TGTGCCAGCAGCCAAAGGGGAGGTAATTCACCCCTCCACTTT	CASSQRGGNSPLHF
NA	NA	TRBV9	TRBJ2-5	TGTGCCAGCAGCGTAGCTGGTGCCGGGGCTTTGGAGACCCAGTACTTC	CASSVAGAGALETQYF
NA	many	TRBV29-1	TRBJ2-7	TGCAGCGTTGAAGCCGCCGGCTACGAGCAGTACTTC	CSVEAAGYEQYF
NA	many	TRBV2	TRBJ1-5	TGTGCCAGCAGTGTGAGGGGGACGGGCGGACTTCAGCCCCAGCATTTT	CASSVRGTGGLQPQHF
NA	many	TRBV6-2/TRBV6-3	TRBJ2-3	TGTGCCAGCAGTTACCCCCTTGGGGCGGGAGATACGCAGTATTTT	CASSYPLGAGDTQYF
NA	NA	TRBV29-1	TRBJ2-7	TGCAGCGTTGAAGAAGTCGGCTCTTGGGAGCAGTACTTC	CSVEEVGSWEQYF
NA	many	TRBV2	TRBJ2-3	TGTGCCAGCAGAGCCGGCTACCCCCCGGGCGGTGCAGATACGCAGTATTTT	CASRAGYPPGGADTQYF
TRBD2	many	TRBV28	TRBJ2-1	TGTGCCAGCAGAAGTATTGGACTAGCGGCCTCGGATGAGCAGTTCTTC	CASRSIGLAASDEQFF
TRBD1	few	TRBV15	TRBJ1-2	TGTGCCACCAGCAGCAGAGGGGGCCGGTATGGCTACACCTTC	CATSSRGGRYGYTF
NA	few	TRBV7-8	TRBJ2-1	TGTGCCAGCAGCTCCGGACGCCTATTCGAGGACAATGAGCAGTTCTTC	CASSSGRLFEDNEQFF
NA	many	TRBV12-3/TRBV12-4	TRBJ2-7	TGTGCCAGCAGTTTAGCGGCTTCCTACGAGCAGTACTTC	CASSLAASYEQYF
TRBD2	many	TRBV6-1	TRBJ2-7	TGTGCCAGCAGTGACTGGACTAGTGGGTACGAGCAGTACTTC	CASSDWTSGYEQYF
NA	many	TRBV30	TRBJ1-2	TGTGCCTTCGGGGGGCCCGACTATGGCTACACCTTC	CAFGGPDYGYTF
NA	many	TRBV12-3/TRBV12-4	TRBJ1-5	TGTGCCAGCAGTCGGGCTGGGGTAAGCAATCAGCCCCAGCATTTT	CASSRAGVSNQPQHF
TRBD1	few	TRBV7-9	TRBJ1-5	TGTGCCAGCAGCTCGGGGACAGGGGGGGATTTTCATAGCAATCAGCCCCAGCATTTT	CASSSGTGGDFHSNQPQHF
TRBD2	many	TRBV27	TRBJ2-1	TGTGCCAGCGGGACTAGCGCGAGCTCCTACAATGAGCAGTTCTTC	CASGTSASSYNEQFF
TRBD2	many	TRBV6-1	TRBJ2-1	TGTGCCAGCAGGGAGGAGCTGGGCGGCGGGAGTAACCATAAGCGGTACAATGAGCAGTTCTTC	CASREELGGGSNHKRYNEQFF
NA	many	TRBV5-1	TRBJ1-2	TGCGCCAGCAGCCCTCGCGGCCTTCGTGGCTACACCTTC	CASSPRGLRGYTF
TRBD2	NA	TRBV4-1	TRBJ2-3	TGCGCCAGCAGCCAACCTTGGAGCGGGAGAAAGGATACGCAGTATTTT	CASSQPWSGRKDTQYF
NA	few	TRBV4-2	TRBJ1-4	TGTGCCAGCAGCCAAGATCTTGGCAGGGGAATGACTGAAAAACTGTTTTTT	CASSQDLGRGMTEKLFF
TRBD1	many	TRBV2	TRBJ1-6	TGTGCCAGCAGTCTCGACAGGGGGAGTAATTCACCCCTCCACTTT	CASSLDRGSNSPLHF
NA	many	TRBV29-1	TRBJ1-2	TGCAGCGTCCGTTTGGAGTATGGCTACACCTTC	CSVRLEYGYTF
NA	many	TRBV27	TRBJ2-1	TGTGCCAGCACCTCTAGCCCCGTGCGGGAGCAGTTCTTC	CASTSSPVREQFF
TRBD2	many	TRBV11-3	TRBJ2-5	TGTGCCAGCAGCCTACTTGGGCTAGCGGACTACCAAGAGACCCAGTACTTC	CASSLLGLADYQETQYF
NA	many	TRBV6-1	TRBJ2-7	TGTGCCAGCACCCGAGGGGGAACCCTAACTTACGAGCAGTACTTC	CASTRGGTLTYEQYF
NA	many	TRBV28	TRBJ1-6	TGTGCCAGCAGCGCAAGCGGAGAGGGTCCCTCACCCCTCCACTTT	CASSASGEGPSPLHF
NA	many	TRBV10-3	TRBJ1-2	TGTGCCATCAGTGAGTCGGTAGACTATGGCTACACCTTC	CAISESVDYGYTF
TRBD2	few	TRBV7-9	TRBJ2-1	TGTGCCAGCAGCTTAGTTGGGCTAGCGGGAGGGCCGTATGAGCAGTTCTTC	CASSLVGLAGGPYEQFF
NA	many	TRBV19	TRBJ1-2	TGTGCCAGTAGTATCATCGGGGGGATGGACTATGGCTACACCTTC	CASSIIGGMDYGYTF
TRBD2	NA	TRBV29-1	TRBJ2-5	TGCAGCGCATACCGACTAGCCCGATACCAAGAGACCCAGTACTTC	CSAYRLARYQETQYF
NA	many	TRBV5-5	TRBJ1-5	TGTGCCAGCAGCTTGGGGGAGGGGAGCAATCAGCCCCAGCATTTT	CASSLGEGSNQPQHF
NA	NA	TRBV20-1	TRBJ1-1	TGCAGTGCTAGAGACGGACAGCTGAACACTGAAGCTTTCTTT	CSARDGQLNTEAFF
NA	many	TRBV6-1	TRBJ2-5	TGTGCCAGCAGTGAAGCGTCGGCGGCAACACAAGAGACCCAGTACTTC	CASSEASAATQETQYF